The 25 T cell receptor beta chains in this list originate from one sample, sequenced in a study of blood T cells in healthy people across ages. Combining a sample-barcoded 5' primer with a J-beta primer mix, a second PCR ran for about 6 to 11 cycles. A single record per CDR3 protein comes from TCRdb applying MiXCR to the 5' RACE reads. The sample contains some 1.7 million distinct CDR3 sequences, approximately 28% of which appear only once. The sample was blood. The receptors originated from a woman aged 25 to 45 in good health.

The chain uses TRBV29-1 and TRBJ2-3; TRBD2 agrees at 9 bases. Germline assignment: CDR1 SQVTM and CDR2 ANQGSEA. The CDR3 is 16 residues long. The J segment lost 1 base and the V segment lost 6 bases, leaving 11 bases of the junction unmatched. CDR3: CSVRLIAGVGTDTQYF. As DNA, the CDR3 is TGCAGCGTCCGGCTTATAGCGGGAGTGGGCACAGATACGCAGTATTTT.

The rearrangement links TRBV20-1 to TRBJ2-5, with TRBD2 as a possible D gene (6 bases). The germline gives CDR1 DFQATT, CDR2 SNEGSKA (reference sequence). Trimming pared 1 base from V and 1 base from J, leaving 16 bases between. The CDR3 is made up of 16 amino acids. CDR3 bases: TGCAGTGCTAGAGGGGGGGTAGGGCCCCCCCAAGAGACCCAGTACTTC. Translating gives CSARGGVGPPQETQYF.

The chain couples TRBV7-2 to TRBJ2-5, with 13 positions matching TRBD2. V was pared by 5 bases and J by 0 bases, with 3 bases of the junction left unmatched. CDR1 is SGHTA and CDR2 is FQGNSA in the germline V gene. The CDR3 has 16 amino acids. CDR3 residues: CTSSQGLAGNQETQYF. The CDR3, as DNA: TGTACCAGCAGCCAGGGACTAGCGGGGAACCAAGAGACCCAGTACTTC. The full variable domain, completed using reference TRBV7-2 and TRBJ2-5, is GAGVSQSPSNKVTEKGKDVELRCDPISGHTALYWYRQSLGQGLEFLIYFQGNSAPDKSGLPSDRFSAERTGGSVSTLTIQRTQQEDSAVYLCTSSQGLAGNQETQYFGPGTRLLVL.

J is TRBJ2-1 and V is TRBV20-1, with D possibly being TRBD1 (7 bases). The CDR3 loop spans 15 amino acids. Germline CDR1 and CDR2: DFQATT and SNEGSKA (reference sequence). Trimming stripped 6 bases from V and 0 bases from J, with 15 bases between. Here the CDR3 DNA reads TGCAGTGCCACTGGAGGGGGCACCTCCTACAATGAGCAGTTCTTC. Amino acid sequence: CSATGGGTSYNEQFF.

The J gene is TRBJ1-2, the V gene TRBV12-3 or TRBV12-4; D perhaps matches TRBD1 (5 bases). The CDR3 covers 14 residues. The germline V and J ends were trimmed by 5 bases and 6 bases, with 16 bases remaining between them. The CDR3 reads CASSPTSGGDGYTF. In DNA form, the CDR3 reads TGTGCCAGCAGTCCAACCTCGGGAGGGGATGGCTACACCTTC.

At least ten counts were recorded for this clonotype. The chain couples TRBV12-3 or TRBV12-4 to TRBJ1-2; TRBD1 is a possible D gene (5 bases). This CDR3 comprises 12 residues. With 4 bases removed from V and 4 bases from J, the gap between germline ends came to 7 bases. The DNA for the CDR3 is TGTGCCAGCAGTTGGGGGACCTATGGCTACACCTTC. It codes for CASSWGTYGYTF.

The chain carries TRBV28 and TRBJ2-1, with 11 bases aligning to TRBD1. CDR3 length: 13 residues. V gave up 11 bases and J gave up 7 bases; unmatched junction bases: 7. The germline V gene has CDR1 MDHEN and CDR2 SYDVKM. The CDR3 loop reads CAGGTGGKNEQFF. CDR3 bases: TGTGCCGGCGGGACAGGGGGTAAAAATGAGCAGTTCTTC.

About this clonotype: A single base separates this from a much larger clone, so it may be a read error. CDR3 amino acids: CASSSWTGKDKNIQYF. In DNA form, the CDR3 reads TGTGCCAGCAGCTCCTGGACAGGGAAGGACAAAAACATTCAGTACTTC. The rearrangement joins TRBV7-9 to TRBJ2-4; 8 nucleotides line up with TRBD1. CDR1 and CDR2 (germline): SEHNR, FQNEAQ (reference sequence). V dropped 4 bases and J dropped 3; count of bases not matched to a gene: 8. The CDR3 extends over 16 amino acids.

The V call is TRBV9, the J call TRBJ1-1; D is possibly TRBD1 (5 bases). This CDR3 is built from 13 residues. CDR1 and CDR2 from the germline V gene are SGDLS and YYNGEE. Trimming cost V 2 bases and J 3 bases, with 8 bases left between them. CDR3: CASSVMGDTEAFF. In DNA, the CDR3 is TGTGCCAGCAGCGTGATGGGGGACACTGAAGCTTTCTTT.

This chain uses TRBV10-1 with TRBJ2-5; possible D gene TRBD2, 6 bases. V was cut by 0 bases and J by 11 bases, with 25 bases left in between. The CDR3 is 17 amino acids. In germline, CDR1 is WNHNN, CDR2 SYGVQD (reference sequence). Here the CDR3 reads CASSESSGRNLSGEQYF. The DNA for the CDR3 is TGCGCCAGCAGTGAGTCCTCCGGACGAAATCTGTCGGGAGAGCAGTACTTC.

The chain's CDR3 is CASSATDREIGYTF. Written as DNA, the CDR3 is TGTGCCAGCAGCGCCACAGACAGGGAGATTGGCTACACCTTC. The chain carries TRBV7-9 and TRBJ1-2; TRBD1 agrees at 7 bases. This CDR3 has 14 amino acids. V gave up 5 bases and J gave up 7 bases; unmatched junction bases: 10. The germline V gene encodes CDR1 SEHNR and CDR2 FQNEAQ (reference sequence).

V gene TRBV6-2 or TRBV6-3 combines with J gene TRBJ1-1; maybe TRBD1 (6 bases). CDR1 and CDR2 (germline): MNHEY, SVGEGT. This CDR3 contains 16 residues. The V and J ends lost 4 bases and 1 base respectively, with 16 bases between them. CDR3 nucleotide sequence: TGTGCCAGCAGTTCGCCAGGGGAGTGGTGGAACACTGAAGCTTTCTTT. Protein product: CASSSPGEWWNTEAFF.

This clonotype was found a few times. CDR3: CAWSQGASNQPQHF. In DNA, the CDR3 is TGTGCCTGGAGCCAGGGGGCTAGCAATCAGCCCCAGCATTTT. The chain recombines TRBV30 with TRBJ1-5, with 8 bases lining up with TRBD1. Per germline, CDR1 GTSNPN and CDR2 SVGIG (reference sequence). After removal of 3 bases from V and 0 bases from J, the junction contained 1 base not matched to a gene. CDR3 size: 14 residues.

This clonotype was observed a handful of times. The genes are TRBV28 and TRBJ2-7, with 12 nucleotides matching TRBD2. TRBJ2-5 explains the end of the DNA better; the J call may be wrong. This CDR3 comprises 15 residues. CDR1 MDHEN and CDR2 SYDVKM come from the germline V gene. The CDR3 here is CASRPTSGRLETQYF. The CDR3 DNA reads as TGTGCCAGCAGGCCGACTAGCGGGAGATTGGAGACCCAGTACTTC.

The chain combines TRBV18 with TRBJ2-7, with 8 positions matching TRBD1. V shed 5 bases, J shed 1 base, and the junction held 7 bases outside the gene matches. Germline CDR1 reads KGHSH; CDR2 reads LQKENI. The CDR3 totals 15 residues. This CDR3 reads CASSAGRDRSYEQYF. CDR3 nucleotides: TGTGCCAGCTCAGCAGGCCGGGACAGGTCCTACGAGCAGTACTTC.

This clonotype was seen only a few times. The CDR3 DNA follows: TGTGCCAGCAGCTTAGTTAGACCCTATAATTCACCCCTCCACTTT. Translating gives CASSLVRPYNSPLHF. The chain has TRBV7-2 and TRBJ1-6; D remains ambiguous. The germline CDR1 and CDR2 sequences are SGHTA and FQGNSA. The V and J ends lost 1 base and 2 bases respectively, with 6 bases between them. This CDR3 region has 15 residues. The entire variable domain, with the rest obtained from reference TRBV7-2 and TRBJ1-6, is as follows: GAGVSQSPSNKVTEKGKDVELRCDPISGHTALYWYRQSLGQGLEFLIYFQGNSAPDKSGLPSDRFSAERTGGSVSTLTIQRTQQEDSAVYLCASSLVRPYNSPLHFGNGTRLTVT.

V usage is TRBV29-1 and J usage is TRBJ2-5; 10 positions match TRBD2. CDR3 length: 16 residues. Germline CDR1 reads SQVTM; CDR2 reads ANQGSEA. The V segment lost 4 bases and the J segment 1 base; nucleotides outside the gene matches: 9. CDR3 region: CSVGGRAGGIQETQYF. Here the CDR3 DNA reads TGCAGCGTTGGGGGGAGAGCGGGGGGGATCCAAGAGACCCAGTACTTC.

CDR3 DNA sequence: TGTGCCACCAGCAGAGAGTGGGCATTACAAGAGACCCAGTACTTC. Translating gives CATSREWALQETQYF. V is TRBV15 and J is TRBJ2-5; D is ambiguous. The V and J ends lost 0 bases and 2 bases respectively, with 10 bases between them. The CDR3 runs to 15 residues. Germline V gene lookup returns CDR1 LNHNV and CDR2 YYDKDF (reference sequence).

The chain combines TRBV19 with TRBJ1-4; 7 nucleotides agree with TRBD1. The J segment lost 0 bases and the V segment lost 6 bases, leaving 4 bases of the junction unmatched. CDR1 and CDR2 (germline): LNHDA, SQIVND (reference sequence). The CDR3 length is 15 residues. Written as DNA, the CDR3 is TGTGCCAGTAGGGCGGGGACAGCAACTAATGAAAAACTGTTTTTT. Translating it yields CASRAGTATNEKLFF.

This chain uses TRBV20-1 with TRBJ1-5; 9 nucleotides align to TRBD1. CDR1 is DFQATT, CDR2 SNEGSKA, per germline (reference sequence). V shed 5 bases, J shed 2 bases, and the junction held 4 bases outside the gene matches. The CDR3 extends over 14 amino acids. CDR3 region: CSAEQGAGNQPQHF. DNA for the CDR3: TGCAGTGCTGAACAGGGGGCCGGCAATCAGCCCCAGCATTTT.

A remark on this clonotype: This clone may be a read error of a much larger clone one base away. The chain carries TRBV4-1 and TRBJ2-1; 8 bases are a match to TRBD1. This CDR3 is built from 15 residues. Germline CDR1 is MGHRA and CDR2 is YSYEKL. The V and J ends lost 2 bases and 12 bases, in that order; junction bases with no gene match: 12. The CDR3 reads CASSQSGQGKDVQFF. The CDR3 region has the DNA TGCGCCAGCAGCCAATCAGGACAGGGTAAAGATGTGCAGTTCTTC.

This clonotype turned up a few times. The rearrangement uses TRBV19 and TRBJ1-1; D is unresolved. Trimming pared 5 bases from V and 8 bases from J, leaving 9 bases between. The CDR3 loop spans 11 amino acids. Germline V gene sequence: CDR1 LNHDA, CDR2 SQIVND (reference sequence). This CDR3 reads CASSVTGEAFF. The CDR3 DNA reads TGTGCCAGTAGTGTGACTGGCGAAGCTTTCTTT.

The chain carries TRBV6-2 or TRBV6-3 and TRBJ2-1, with 9 bases identical to TRBD2. Germline CDR1 is MNHEY and CDR2 is SVGEGT. The V and J ends lost 4 bases and 2 bases, in that order; junction bases with no gene match: 6. The CDR3 is 16 amino acids. The CDR3 region is CASSSPLAGTYNEQFF. The CDR3 DNA reads TGTGCCAGCAGTTCCCCCCTAGCGGGGACCTACAATGAGCAGTTCTTC.

For this clonotype: The junction departs from germline at one end; a sequencing error may be responsible. This rearrangement joins TRBV2 to TRBJ2-1, with 9 bases lining up with TRBD1. Germline V CDR1 and CDR2: SNHLY, FYNNEI. There are 16 residues in the CDR3. The DNA of the CDR3 is TGTCCCAGCGCAGGGGGGACAGGGACAAAATATGGTGAGCAGTTCTTC. It yields the protein CPSAGGTGTKYGEQFF.

This chain uses TRBV7-2 with TRBJ1-2; 7 bases fit TRBD1. The CDR3 contains 13 residues. CDR1 and CDR2 from the germline V gene are SGHTA and FQGNSA. The V segment lost 1 base and the J segment 14 bases; nucleotides outside the gene matches: 10. CDR3 in DNA: TGTGCCAGCAGCTTAGACGGTCGAGGGGGCTGGACCTTC. Amino acid sequence: CASSLDGRGGWTF.